The TCR beta chain described here comes from a study of blood T cell repertoires in COVID-19. Study details: In each case, the material was cDNA or gDNA derived from T cells, B-cell-depleted T cells, or PBMCs.

Clones were sequenced by immunoSEQ multiplex PCR, and TCRdb holds only the in-frame ones, with some missing. The sample includes 90,000 or so clones, about 90% of them seen just once. Trimming at V came to 2 bases and at J to 0 bases, leaving 11 bases not matched to a gene. The length of the CDR3 is 19 residues. Germline CDR1 and CDR2: SGHDT and YYEEEE. The chain has TRBV5-6 and TRBJ1-4, with 9 bases aligning to TRBD1. The receptor was derived from a human donor with active COVID-19. The donor label of this sample is uncertain. Sequencing was performed on peripheral blood. This CDR3 reads CASSFYPGQGPATNEKLFF. In DNA, the CDR3 is TGTGCCAGCAGCTTCTATCCGGGACAGGGACCTGCAACTAATGAAAAACTGTTTTTT.